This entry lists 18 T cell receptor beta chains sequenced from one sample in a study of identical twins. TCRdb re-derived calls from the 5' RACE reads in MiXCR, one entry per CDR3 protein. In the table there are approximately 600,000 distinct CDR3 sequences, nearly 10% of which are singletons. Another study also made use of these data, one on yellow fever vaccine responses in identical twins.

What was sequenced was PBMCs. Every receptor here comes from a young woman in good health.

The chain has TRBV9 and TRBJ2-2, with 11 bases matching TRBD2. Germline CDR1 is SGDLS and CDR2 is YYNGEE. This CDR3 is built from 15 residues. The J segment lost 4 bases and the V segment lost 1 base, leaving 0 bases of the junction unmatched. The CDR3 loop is CASSVLAGGTGELFF. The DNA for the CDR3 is TGTGCCAGCAGCGTACTAGCGGGGGGCACCGGGGAGCTGTTTTTT.

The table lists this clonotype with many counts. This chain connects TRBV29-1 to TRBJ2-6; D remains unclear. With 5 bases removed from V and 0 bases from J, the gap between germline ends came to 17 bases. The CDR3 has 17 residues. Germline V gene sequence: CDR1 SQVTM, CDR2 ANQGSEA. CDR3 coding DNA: TGCAGCGTTACGGACGGACCCTCTAGCTCTGGGGCCAACGTCCTGACTTTC. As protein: CSVTDGPSSSGANVLTF.

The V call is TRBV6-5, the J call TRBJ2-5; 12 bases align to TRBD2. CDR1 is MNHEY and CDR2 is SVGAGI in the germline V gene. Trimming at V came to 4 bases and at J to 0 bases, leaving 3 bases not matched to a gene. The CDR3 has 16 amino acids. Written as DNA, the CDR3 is TGTGCCAGCAGTTCCCTAGCGGGGGGGTACCAAGAGACCCAGTACTTC. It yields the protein CASSSLAGGYQETQYF.

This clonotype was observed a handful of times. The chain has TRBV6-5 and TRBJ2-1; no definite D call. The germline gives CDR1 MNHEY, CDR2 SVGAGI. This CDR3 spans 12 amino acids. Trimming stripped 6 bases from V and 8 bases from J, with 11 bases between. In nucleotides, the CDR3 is TGTGCCAGCAGATCCTCCCGTGATGAGCAGTTCTTC. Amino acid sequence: CASRSSRDEQFF.

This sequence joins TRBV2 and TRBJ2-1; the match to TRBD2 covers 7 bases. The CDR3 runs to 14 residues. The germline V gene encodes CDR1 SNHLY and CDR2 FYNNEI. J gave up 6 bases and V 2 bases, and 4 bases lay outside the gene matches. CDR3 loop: CASSELAVGNEQFF. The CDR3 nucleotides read TGTGCCAGCAGTGAACTAGCGGTGGGCAATGAGCAGTTCTTC.

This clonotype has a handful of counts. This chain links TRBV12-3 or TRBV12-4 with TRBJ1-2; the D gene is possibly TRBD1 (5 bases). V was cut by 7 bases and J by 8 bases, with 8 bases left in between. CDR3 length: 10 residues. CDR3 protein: CASMGEGYTF. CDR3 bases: TGTGCCAGCATGGGGGAAGGCTACACCTTC.

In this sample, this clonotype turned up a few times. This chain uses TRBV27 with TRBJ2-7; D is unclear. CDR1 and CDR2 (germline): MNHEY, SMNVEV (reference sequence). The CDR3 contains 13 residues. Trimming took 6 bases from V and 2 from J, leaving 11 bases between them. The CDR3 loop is CASSPMGTYEQYF. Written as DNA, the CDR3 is TGTGCCAGCAGCCCAATGGGGACCTACGAGCAGTACTTC.

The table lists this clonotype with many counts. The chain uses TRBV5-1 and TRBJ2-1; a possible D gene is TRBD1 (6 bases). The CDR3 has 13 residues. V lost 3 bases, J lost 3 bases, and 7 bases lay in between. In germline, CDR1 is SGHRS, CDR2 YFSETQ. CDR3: CASSWDNYNEQFF. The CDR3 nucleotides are TGCGCCAGCAGCTGGGACAACTACAATGAGCAGTTCTTC.

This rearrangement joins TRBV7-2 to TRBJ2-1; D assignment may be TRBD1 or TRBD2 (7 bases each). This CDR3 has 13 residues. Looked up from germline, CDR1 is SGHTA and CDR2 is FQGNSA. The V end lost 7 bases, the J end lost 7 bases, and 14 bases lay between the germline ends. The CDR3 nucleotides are TGTGCCAGCACTACCCAGGGGGGGAATGAGCAGTTCTTC. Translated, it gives CASTTQGGNEQFF.

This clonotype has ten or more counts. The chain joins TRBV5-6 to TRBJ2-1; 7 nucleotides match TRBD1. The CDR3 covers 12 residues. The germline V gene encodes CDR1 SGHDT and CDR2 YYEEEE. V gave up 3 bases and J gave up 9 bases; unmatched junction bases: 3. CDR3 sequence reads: CASSSDRVEQFF. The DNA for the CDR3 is TGTGCCAGCAGCTCTGACAGGGTTGAGCAGTTCTTC.

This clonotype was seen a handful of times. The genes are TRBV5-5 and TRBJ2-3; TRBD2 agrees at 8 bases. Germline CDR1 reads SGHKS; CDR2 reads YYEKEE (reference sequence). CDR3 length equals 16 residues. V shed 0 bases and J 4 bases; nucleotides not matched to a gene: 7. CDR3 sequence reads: CASSLAGGGVSDTQYF. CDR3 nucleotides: TGTGCCAGCAGCTTGGCCGGGGGGGGGGTATCAGATACGCAGTATTTT. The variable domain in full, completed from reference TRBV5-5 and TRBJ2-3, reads DAGVTQSPTHLIKTRGQQVTLRCSPISGHKSVSWYQQVLGQGPQFIFQYYEKEERGRGNFPDRFSARQFPNYSSELNVNALLLGDSALYLCASSLAGGGVSDTQYFGPGTRLTVL.

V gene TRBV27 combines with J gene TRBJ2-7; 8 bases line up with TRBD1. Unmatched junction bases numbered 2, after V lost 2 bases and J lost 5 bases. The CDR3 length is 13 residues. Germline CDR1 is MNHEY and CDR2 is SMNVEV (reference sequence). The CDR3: CASSLRTGNEQYF. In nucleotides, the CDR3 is TGTGCCAGCAGTTTACGGACAGGGAACGAGCAGTACTTC.

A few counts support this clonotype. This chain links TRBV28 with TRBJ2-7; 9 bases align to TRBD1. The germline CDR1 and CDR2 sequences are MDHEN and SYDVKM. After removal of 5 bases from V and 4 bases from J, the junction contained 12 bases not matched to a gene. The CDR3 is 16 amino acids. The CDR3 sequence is CASSPPAGQGWYEQYF. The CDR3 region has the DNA TGTGCCAGCAGTCCCCCCGCAGGACAGGGGTGGTACGAGCAGTACTTC.

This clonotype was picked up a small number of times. CDR3 coding DNA: TGTGCCATCAGTGGTTTGACTAGCGGGAGGGCCTCTACAGATACGCAGTATTTT. Translating gives CAISGLTSGRASTDTQYF. The chain carries TRBV10-3 and TRBJ2-3; the match to TRBD2 covers 14 bases. V lost 4 bases to trimming and J lost 3 bases; unmatched junction nucleotides: 9. The germline gives CDR1 ENHRY, CDR2 SYGVKD. CDR3 length equals 18 residues.

The chain's CDR3 is CASSARTSGSSYEQYF. CDR3 coding DNA: TGCGCCAGCAGCGCCCGGACTAGCGGGAGCTCCTACGAGCAGTACTTC. The chain uses TRBV5-1 and TRBJ2-7; 13 nucleotides line up with TRBD2. The ends lost 4 bases at V and 0 bases at J; junction bases unmatched: 4. The CDR3 contains 16 residues. CDR1 is SGHRS, CDR2 YFSETQ, per germline.

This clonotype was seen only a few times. CDR3 sequence reads: CASRPDRVMGNQPQHF. Here the CDR3 DNA reads TGTGCCAGCAGACCTGACAGGGTAATGGGCAATCAGCCCCAGCATTTT. The rearrangement links TRBV6-2 or TRBV6-3 to TRBJ1-5, with TRBD1 matching 7 bases. This CDR3 contains 16 residues. V trimming: 6 bases; J trimming: 2 bases; junction bases outside the gene matches: 10. The germline V gene encodes CDR1 MNHEY and CDR2 SVGEGT.

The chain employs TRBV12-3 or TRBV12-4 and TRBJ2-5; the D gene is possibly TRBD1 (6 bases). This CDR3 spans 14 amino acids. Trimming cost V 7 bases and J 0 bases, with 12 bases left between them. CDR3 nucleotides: TGTGCCAGCACCTCAAGGGGGTACCAAGAGACCCAGTACTTC. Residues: CASTSRGYQETQYF.

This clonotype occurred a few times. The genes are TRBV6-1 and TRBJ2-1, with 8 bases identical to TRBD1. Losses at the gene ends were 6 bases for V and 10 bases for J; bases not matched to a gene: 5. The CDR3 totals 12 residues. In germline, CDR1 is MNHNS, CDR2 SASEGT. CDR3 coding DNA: TGTGCCAGCAGCCTCAGGGGGCAGGAGCAGTTCTTC. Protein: CASSLRGQEQFF.